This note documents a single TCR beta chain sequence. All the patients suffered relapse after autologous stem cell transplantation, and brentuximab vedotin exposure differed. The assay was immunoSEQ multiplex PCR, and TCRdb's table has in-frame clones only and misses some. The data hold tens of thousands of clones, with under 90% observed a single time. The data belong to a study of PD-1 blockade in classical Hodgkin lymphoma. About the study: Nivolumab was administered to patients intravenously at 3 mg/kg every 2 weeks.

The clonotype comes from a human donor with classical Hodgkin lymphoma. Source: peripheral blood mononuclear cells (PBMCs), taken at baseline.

The DNA for the CDR3 is TGTGCCAGCAGTTCGACGGGACAACCCCTCAACTATGGCTACACCTTC. Protein: CASSSTGQPLNYGYTF. The rearrangement links TRBV6-5 to TRBJ1-2; maybe TRBD1 (6 bases). Germline V gene lookup returns CDR1 MNHEY and CDR2 SVGAGI. This CDR3 spans 16 amino acids. Trimming shortened V by 4 bases and J by 2 bases, and 17 bases separated the two germline ends.